The rows below give T cell receptor beta chains drawn from one sample of a study of blood T cell repertoires in COVID-19. Here immunoSEQ multiplex PCR was the method, and the copy in TCRdb shows in-frame clones only, minus some. The data hold about 46,000 clones, with 80% to 90% observed a single time. The source material was peripheral blood. All receptors derive from a man aged 60 to 69 with acute or convalescent COVID-19. The conserved cysteine and the conserved F or W are not part of the CDR3 here. Each record gives: J gene, V gene, CDR3 protein.

j_gene: TRBJ2-3
v_gene: TRBV7-2
CDR3aa: ASSSSGEGTQY

j_gene: TRBJ1-1
v_gene: TRBV20-1
CDR3aa: RLYRNTEAF

j_gene: TRBJ1-2
v_gene: TRBV5-5
CDR3aa: ASSLARGTDGYT

j_gene: TRBJ1-5
v_gene: TRBV2
CDR3aa: ASSDSGTPSNQPQH

j_gene: TRBJ2-1
v_gene: TRBV11-3
CDR3aa: ASSFLGASLNEQF

j_gene: TRBJ2-5
v_gene: TRBV18
CDR3aa: ASSPFNGGETQY

j_gene: TRBJ1-1
v_gene: TRBV7-6
CDR3aa: ASSPDPGRGHTEAF

j_gene: TRBJ2-5
v_gene: TRBV6-5
CDR3aa: ASSYSHGTAKETQY

j_gene: TRBJ2-3
v_gene: TRBV7-2
CDR3aa: ASSFNSGGATDTQY

j_gene: TRBJ2-1
v_gene: TRBV19
CDR3aa: ASSLKRASGSGNEQF

j_gene: TRBJ2-2
v_gene: TRBV5-6
CDR3aa: ASSVRGASENTGELF

j_gene: TRBJ1-2
v_gene: TRBV27
CDR3aa: ASSSWGQGLGGYT

j_gene: TRBJ2-7
v_gene: TRBV11-2
CDR3aa: ASSQFSGRENEQY

j_gene: TRBJ2-4
v_gene: TRBV19
CDR3aa: ASSTSRLAKNIQY

j_gene: TRBJ1-2
v_gene: TRBV6-5
CDR3aa: ASSYSSTFREYGYT

j_gene: TRBJ2-3
v_gene: TRBV4-1
CDR3aa: ASSTGQGITDTQY

j_gene: TRBJ1-2
v_gene: TRBV3-1/TRBV3-2
CDR3aa: ASSHQSAQGLRGYT

j_gene: TRBJ1-1
v_gene: TRBV3-1/TRBV3-2
CDR3aa: ASSQDDTGPAAF

j_gene: TRBJ1-4
v_gene: TRBV28
CDR3aa: ASENPQGRGEKLF

j_gene: TRBJ1-3
v_gene: TRBV5-4
CDR3aa: ASSLAGVSTGNTIY

j_gene: TRBJ2-2
v_gene: TRBV10-3
CDR3aa: AITGTENTGELF

j_gene: TRBJ2-7
v_gene: TRBV11-2
CDR3aa: ASSWGTGGINEQY

j_gene: TRBJ1-3
v_gene: TRBV5-1
CDR3aa: ASSLSQGISGNTIY

j_gene: TRBJ1-2
v_gene: TRBV29-1
CDR3aa: SVARGDGGYT

j_gene: TRBJ1-2
v_gene: TRBV9
CDR3aa: ASSVTGGSHYGYT

j_gene: TRBJ2-7
v_gene: TRBV10-2
CDR3aa: ASSDGLAVTYEQY

j_gene: TRBJ1-5
v_gene: TRBV7-8
CDR3aa: ASSLGTENNQPQH

j_gene: TRBJ1-6
v_gene: TRBV4-3
CDR3aa: ASSLDRGVSPLH

j_gene: TRBJ2-7
v_gene: TRBV4-1
CDR3aa: ASSQSGGYEQY

j_gene: TRBJ2-5
v_gene: TRBV7-7
CDR3aa: ASSLSPLTSGGTRETQY

j_gene: TRBJ1-1
v_gene: TRBV7-9
CDR3aa: ASSPRTRAF

j_gene: TRBJ1-2
v_gene: TRBV19
CDR3aa: ASSNDRGRNGYT

j_gene: TRBJ2-6
v_gene: TRBV28
CDR3aa: ASSSPQGVLSGANVLT

j_gene: TRBJ2-5
v_gene: TRBV28
CDR3aa: ARPTSGTKQETQY

j_gene: TRBJ1-2
v_gene: TRBV29-1
CDR3aa: SVEGTGGANYGYT

j_gene: TRBJ2-7
v_gene: TRBV3-1/TRBV3-2
CDR3aa: ASSQGTAGSSYEQY

j_gene: TRBJ1-5
v_gene: TRBV5-8
CDR3aa: ASSLNRGLTQPQH

j_gene: TRBJ2-3
v_gene: TRBV28
CDR3aa: ASSKVDLRLATDTQY

j_gene: TRBJ2-6
v_gene: TRBV7-2
CDR3aa: ASSLGGSGANVLT

j_gene: TRBJ2-5
v_gene: TRBV7-6
CDR3aa: ASSSPAEETQY

j_gene: TRBJ2-7
v_gene: TRBV6-2/TRBV6-3
CDR3aa: ASSYSGLASSYEQY

j_gene: TRBJ1-1
v_gene: TRBV29-1
CDR3aa: SVEGAGQGAWNTEAF

j_gene: TRBJ2-1
v_gene: TRBV7-2
CDR3aa: ASSLLAGGSNEQF

j_gene: TRBJ2-3
v_gene: TRBV20-1
CDR3aa: SASDSGRGADTQY

j_gene: TRBJ1-2
v_gene: TRBV6-2/TRBV6-3
CDR3aa: ASSSPTRGASGYT

j_gene: TRBJ2-5
v_gene: TRBV6-5
CDR3aa: ASSYSKLQETQY

j_gene: TRBJ2-1
v_gene: TRBV19
CDR3aa: ASSITYPSGLAHYNEQF

j_gene: TRBJ2-3
v_gene: TRBV11-3
CDR3aa: ASSLDGWRGGLTDTQY

j_gene: TRBJ2-5
v_gene: TRBV4-2
CDR3aa: ASSQGQTKRGGRETQY

j_gene: TRBJ2-1
v_gene: TRBV19
CDR3aa: ASSPLTGHLHNEQF

j_gene: TRBJ1-2
v_gene: TRBV4-3
CDR3aa: ASSQDAGRGLTYGYT

j_gene: TRBJ2-3
v_gene: TRBV2
CDR3aa: ASSEAKLAPSTDTQY

j_gene: TRBJ2-3
v_gene: TRBV4-2
CDR3aa: ASSQITGGMVDTQY